This is a list of T cell receptor beta chains from one sample in a study of post-analysis software for immune sequencing data. TCRdb re-analysed the PCR reads in MiXCR, keeping a single row per CDR3 protein. Among around 710,000 distinct CDR3 sequences listed, just over 45% were seen once. Material: blood. Receptor source: a girl aged 10-17 years with multiple sclerosis. Each CDR3 is given with its conserved first and last residue. A D gene is named only where the DNA matches it firmly. Not all rows give a size; the values are once, few, many and, for expanded clones, a class.

v_call	j_call	d_call	clone_size	cdr3_nt	cdr3_aa
TRBV12-3/TRBV12-4	TRBJ2-3	NA	NA	TGTGCCAGCGGTGTGGCAGATACGCAGTATTTT	CASGVADTQYF
TRBV5-1	TRBJ1-2	NA	NA	TGCGCCAGCAGGCTTACCTTCCTCGGGACATACCATGGCTACACCTTC	CASRLTFLGTYHGYTF
TRBV2	TRBJ2-7	NA	NA	TGTGCCAGCAAGCGACAGGAGAGCTCCTACGAGCAGTACTTC	CASKRQESSYEQYF
TRBV28	TRBJ2-1	TRBD2	few	TGTGCCAGCAGTTTAGAGGCTAGCGGGCACAATGAGCAGTTCTTC	CASSLEASGHNEQFF
TRBV24-1	TRBJ2-5	TRBD1	NA	TGTGCCACCAGTGATCCATGGACAGGACAAGAAGAGACCCAGTACTTC	CATSDPWTGQEETQYF
TRBV20-1	TRBJ2-7	TRBD2	NA	TGCAGTGCTACGGCAGCGGGGTTAAGCCCCTACGAGCAGTACTTC	CSATAAGLSPYEQYF
TRBV7-2	TRBJ1-1	TRBD1	NA	TGTGCCAGCAGTCGAAACCCCGGGACAGGGGGTTCGAACACTGAAGCTTTCTTT	CASSRNPGTGGSNTEAFF
TRBV12-3/TRBV12-4	TRBJ2-1	NA	NA	TGTGCCAGCAGCAAAACAGGAGACGTCTACAATGAGCAGTTCTTC	CASSKTGDVYNEQFF
TRBV27	TRBJ2-1	TRBD1	NA	TGTGCCAGCAGTCGGACAGGGGGAATCGATGAGCAGTTCTTC	CASSRTGGIDEQFF
TRBV11-3	TRBJ1-2	NA	NA	TGTGCCAGCAGCTCCCGGGGGGTTAACTATGGCTACACCTTC	CASSSRGVNYGYTF
TRBV28	TRBJ2-5	NA	few	TGTGCCAGCAGTTTATGGGGCGGGCAGTACTTC	CASSLWGGQYF
TRBV6-2/TRBV6-3	TRBJ2-7	TRBD2	NA	TGTGCCAGCAGCCACCCCAGGGGTCGGCTAGCGGGGGGAAAAAAGCAGTACTTC	CASSHPRGRLAGGKKQYF
TRBV25-1	TRBJ2-1	NA	few	TGTGCCAGCAGTCATACAGGGAGCTCCTACAATGAGCAGTTCTTC	CASSHTGSSYNEQFF
TRBV7-3	TRBJ2-1	NA	many	TGTGCCAGCAGCTTAATTGCGGGGACCTACAATGAGCAGTTCTTC	CASSLIAGTYNEQFF
TRBV2	TRBJ2-5	NA	NA	TGTGCCAGCAGTGAAGCGTCAGGACGTGAGACCCAGTACTTC	CASSEASGRETQYF
TRBV12-3/TRBV12-4	TRBJ2-7	TRBD2	NA	TGTGCCAGCAGTTTAGGGGGGGGACGCCACGAGCAGTACTTC	CASSLGGGRHEQYF
TRBV5-1	TRBJ2-4	TRBD1	once	TGCGCCAGCAGGTCCGGGACAGGCAAAAACATTCAGCACTTC	CASRSGTGKNIQHF
TRBV7-2	TRBJ2-5	NA	few	TGTGCCAGCAGCTTAGGAATAGAGACCCAGTACTTC	CASSLGIETQYF
TRBV20-1	TRBJ2-5	NA	few	TGCAGTGCTAGGACTAGGCAAGAGACCCAGTACTTC	CSARTRQETQYF
TRBV29-1	TRBJ1-2	TRBD1	few	TGCAGCGTTGCCGGGACAGTGGAAGGCTACACCTTC	CSVAGTVEGYTF
TRBV27	TRBJ2-1	TRBD2	NA	TGTGCCAGCAGTTTAAGGCTAGCGGGAGGGTCCCCCGGGCAGTTCTTC	CASSLRLAGGSPGQFF
TRBV28	TRBJ1-4	NA	few	TGTGCCAGCAGCCCCGTCGGAGGGGGGCATGAAAAACTGTTTTTT	CASSPVGGGHEKLFF
TRBV29-1	TRBJ2-7	NA	NA	TGCAGCGTCAAGGGGGGACCCTCCTACGAGCAGTACTTC	CSVKGGPSYEQYF
TRBV12-3/TRBV12-4	TRBJ2-3	TRBD2	NA	TGTGCCAGCACCCTCGGGACTAGTTCGGATACGCAGTATTTT	CASTLGTSSDTQYF
TRBV20-1	TRBJ1-1	NA	few	TGCAGTGCTAGGCGGGGAGGGGACACTGGAACTGGGACTGAAGCTTTCTTT	CSARRGGDTGTGTEAFF
TRBV12-3/TRBV12-4	TRBJ2-1	NA	few	TGTGCCAGCGGACCTAGGGGGAGGTACAATGAGCAGTTCTTC	CASGPRGRYNEQFF
TRBV6-6	TRBJ2-5	NA	NA	TGTGCCAGCAGTTACAGGGTGGGGGGAGAGACCCAGTACTTC	CASSYRVGGETQYF
TRBV6-6	TRBJ2-2	TRBD1	NA	TGTGCCAGCAGCCTACAGGGGCTGGGGACCGGGGAGCTGTTTTTT	CASSLQGLGTGELFF
TRBV4-2	TRBJ2-6	NA	few	TGTGCCAGCAGCCCCAGGGGACACTCTGGGGCCAACGTCCTGACTTTC	CASSPRGHSGANVLTF
TRBV5-1	TRBJ2-1	TRBD1	few	TGCGCCAGCAGCTTGGGGCCGGGACAGGGAGACAATGAGCAGTTCTTC	CASSLGPGQGDNEQFF
TRBV7-9	TRBJ1-6	NA	few	TGTGCCAGCAGCTTAGCACAGGGAGATAATTCACCCCTCCACTTT	CASSLAQGDNSPLHF
TRBV12-3/TRBV12-4	TRBJ2-7	NA	NA	TGTGCCAGCAGTGCAACCGGTGTCGACGAGCAGTACTTC	CASSATGVDEQYF
TRBV7-2	TRBJ2-3	NA	once	TGTGCCAGCAGCTTAGGCCCCGGCGGTCCAGATACGCGGTATTTT	CASSLGPGGPDTRYF
TRBV5-1	TRBJ2-3	TRBD2	few	TGCGCCAGCAGCTTGGAGGTTGGACTAGCGGCCCTCACAGATACGCAGTATTTT	CASSLEVGLAALTDTQYF
TRBV10-2	TRBJ1-2	NA	many	TGCGCCAGCAGTGAGCGGGGGCGTGGCTACACCTTC	CASSERGRGYTF
TRBV6-5	TRBJ2-2	NA	NA	TGTGCCAGCAGCCACCCGGGACCGACGAACACCGGGGAGCTGTTTTTT	CASSHPGPTNTGELFF
TRBV2	TRBJ2-3	NA	NA	TGTGCCAGCGCCATGGGACTCCCCACAGATACGCAGTATTTT	CASAMGLPTDTQYF
TRBV20-1	TRBJ2-7	NA	few	TGCAGTGCTAGAGATGGGTCCCTTGCTGAGCAGTACTTC	CSARDGSLAEQYF
TRBV20-1	TRBJ2-7	TRBD2	few	TGCAGTGCAAGGCGAAGCGGGAGGTTAACCCACGAGCAGTACTTC	CSARRSGRLTHEQYF
TRBV10-1	TRBJ2-7	NA	NA	TGCGCCAGCAGTGAGGGGGCAGCCTACGAGCAGTACTTC	CASSEGAAYEQYF
TRBV5-1	TRBJ2-3	TRBD2	few	TGCGCCAGCAGCTCGGGTGGACTAGTGGGTCATCGCACAGATACGCAGTATTTT	CASSSGGLVGHRTDTQYF
TRBV18	TRBJ1-2	NA	NA	TGTGCCAGCTCACCACCGAACGGCGGGCCTTATGGCTACACCTTC	CASSPPNGGPYGYTF